This T cell receptor beta chain emerged from a study of PD-1 blockade in classical Hodgkin lymphoma. About the research overall: Each patient was given nivolumab 3 mg/kg through a vein every 2 weeks.

The CDR3 has 17 residues. Trimming took 2 bases from V and 2 from J; bases not matched to a gene: 11. Germline V lookup: CDR1 SGHRS, CDR2 YFSETQ. Findings of the study overall: Newly diagnosed and completely responding patients shared comparable baseline diversity. Newly diagnosed patients had baseline TCR diversity that was reportedly lower than that of healthy donors.

Points on this clone: Its antigen remains unknown.

Autologous stem cell transplantation was followed by relapse in every patient, and brentuximab vedotin exposure varied. The protocol was immunoSEQ multiplex PCR, while the TCRdb copy is restricted to in-frame clones and leaves out a portion. The data hold 50,000 to 65,000 clones, with 85% to 90% observed a single time. The sequenced sample was peripheral blood mononuclear cells (PBMCs), obtained before the second cycle of nivolumab. The receptor comes from a human donor with classical Hodgkin lymphoma. The chain has TRBV5-1 and TRBJ2-7; 9 bases agree with TRBD1. CDR3 sequence (DNA): TGCGCCAGCAGCTTTTTGGAGTCGGGGACAGGGCCCTACGAGCAGTACTTC. It specifies CASSFLESGTGPYEQYF.